The 32 T cell receptor beta chains in this list originate from one sample, sequenced in a study of breast tumors, draining lymph nodes, adjacent tissues. TCRdb reprocessed the multiplex PCR reads with MiXCR, giving one entry per CDR3 protein. The sample lists 150,000 to 250,000 distinct CDR3 sequences, 31% occurring once. Breast cancer patients provided tissue from their axillary draining lymph nodes. The material sequenced was axillary lymph node tissue. The receptor source for this set is a female donor with breast cancer. Some clones in this sample may be carry-over from other donors' samples.

The chain is built from TRBV4-3 and TRBJ2-2; 7 nucleotides align to TRBD2. Trimming at V came to 3 bases and at J to 2 bases, leaving 12 bases not matched to a gene. The CDR3 has 18 residues. CDR1 and CDR2 from the germline V gene are LGHNA and YSLEER. CDR3 in DNA: TGCGCCAGCAGCCACGAGCCTTCCGCGACTAGCAACACCGGGGAGCTGTTTTTT. The encoded protein is CASSHEPSATSNTGELFF.

This clonotype came up many times. The CDR3 DNA reads as TGTGCCAGCAGTTTAGTGACCGGGACTAGCGCTCAGTACAATGAGCAGTTCTTC. Residues: CASSLVTGTSAQYNEQFF. The V call is TRBV12-3 or TRBV12-4, the J call TRBJ2-1; 10 bases line up with TRBD2. The junction had 10 bases not matched to a gene; V was cut back by 1 base and J by 4 bases. This CDR3 region has 18 residues.

This clonotype was seen repeatedly, ten times or more. V usage is TRBV7-2 and J usage is TRBJ2-5; D possibly matches TRBD1 or TRBD2 (5 bases each). Trimming removed 0 bases from V and 4 bases from J, with 15 bases in between. Germline V gives CDR1 SGHTA, CDR2 FQGNSA. This CDR3 region has 16 residues. CDR3: CASSLASASGGETQYF. CDR3 in DNA: TGTGCCAGCAGCTTAGCGTCGGCTAGTGGGGGAGAGACCCAGTACTTC. Looking up the rest from reference TRBV7-2 and TRBJ2-5 gives the full variable domain: GAGVSQSPSNKVTEKGKDVELRCDPISGHTALYWYRQSLGQGLEFLIYFQGNSAPDKSGLPSDRFSAERTGGSVSTLTIQRTQQEDSAVYLCASSLASASGGETQYFGPGTRLLVL.

In this sample, this clonotype turned up many times. V and J are TRBV7-9 and TRBJ1-6; D perhaps matches TRBD1 (6 bases). This CDR3 region has 15 residues. V shed 5 bases and J shed 9 bases, with 17 bases lying between them. Germline CDR1 and CDR2: SEHNR and FQNEAQ (reference sequence). CDR3 nucleotide sequence: TGTGCCAGCAGCACGGGGGGGAGGGGGAGTTCACCCCTCCACTTT. Amino acids: CASSTGGRGSSPLHF.

The chain is built from TRBV7-2 and TRBJ1-4; no clear D. The germline V gene encodes CDR1 SGHTA and CDR2 FQGNSA. Trimming cost V 1 base and J 2 bases, with 11 bases left between them. The CDR3 loop spans 16 amino acids. In nucleotides, the CDR3 is TGTGCCAGCAGCTTAGTTTATTCCGGGACTAATGAAAAACTGTTTTTT. Protein: CASSLVYSGTNEKLFF.

Comment on this clonotype: The CDR3 does not close with the conserved phenylalanine or tryptophan, likely indicating a read error. It is unclear where the CDR3 begins or ends on the DNA, so no DNA is shown, and the CDR3 is as TCRdb lists it. The gene calls are TRBV24-1 and TRBJ2-1. The CDR3 contains 12 residues when both ends are counted. Germline V lookup: CDR1 KGHDR, CDR2 SFDVKD. The CDR3 spells CATSEQTPEQSL.

This clonotype came up many times. J is TRBJ2-7 and V is TRBV7-8; 9 nucleotides match TRBD2. With 3 bases clipped from V and 1 base from J, the junction kept 7 bases outside the gene matches. Per the germline V gene, CDR1 is SGHVS and CDR2 is FQNEAQ. The CDR3 contains 16 residues. CDR3 DNA: TGTGCCAGCAGCTTTGACCGCGGGGGGGCATCCTACGAGCAGTACTTC. Its protein is CASSFDRGGASYEQYF.

This sequence joins TRBV10-3 and TRBJ1-1; the match to TRBD1 covers 7 bases. The CDR3 has 14 amino acids. Looked up from germline, CDR1 is ENHRY and CDR2 is SYGVKD. After removal of 4 bases from V and 0 bases from J, the junction contained 2 bases not matched to a gene. The CDR3 DNA reads as TGTGCCATCAGTGGACAGGGATTGAACACTGAAGCTTTCTTT. Translating gives CAISGQGLNTEAFF.

The V gene is TRBV15, the J gene TRBJ2-5, with D hard to call. V was trimmed by 3 bases and J by 1 base, leaving 12 bases between them. The CDR3 has 15 residues. Per the germline V gene, CDR1 is LNHNV and CDR2 is YYDKDF (reference sequence). The DNA of the CDR3 is TGTGCCACCAGCAGCCACCCGGACGGCCAAGAGACCCAGTACTTC. It codes for CATSSHPDGQETQYF.

This clonotype occurred many times. The chain joins TRBV5-8 to TRBJ2-7; 7 positions match TRBD1. Looked up from germline, CDR1 is SGHTS and CDR2 is YDEGEE. With 6 bases clipped from V and 2 bases from J, the junction kept 8 bases outside the gene matches. This CDR3 region has 14 residues. The DNA for the CDR3 is TGTGCCAGCACCCCTTGGGGACAGACCTACGAGCAGTACTTC. This translates into CASTPWGQTYEQYF.

This clonotype was seen ten or more times. V gene TRBV3-1 combines with J gene TRBJ1-2; TRBD1 aligns across 10 bases. This CDR3 comprises 17 residues. With 2 bases clipped from V and 4 bases from J, the junction kept 10 bases outside the gene matches. The V gene's germline CDR1 is LGHDT and CDR2 YNNKEL (reference sequence). In DNA, the CDR3 is TGTGCCAGCAGCCAAAACCGTCTCGGGACAGGGGTCTATGGCTACACCTTC. Protein product: CASSQNRLGTGVYGYTF.

This clonotype was seen repeatedly, ten times or more. The gene calls are TRBV20-1 and TRBJ2-2; either TRBD1 or TRBD2 may supply D (5 bases each). Germline V gives CDR1 DFQATT, CDR2 SNEGSKA (reference sequence). CDR3 size: 16 residues. V lost 6 bases and J lost 4, with 21 bases in between. CDR3 nucleotide sequence: TGCAGTGCCCCATGGGCCGGGGCCAAGCCCACCGGGGAGCTGTTTTTT. Translation gives CSAPWAGAKPTGELFF.

This clonotype has a count of ten or more. CDR3 nucleotide sequence: TGTGCCAGCAGCCCCCGGACTGGAAGGGATACGCAGTATTTT. It specifies CASSPRTGRDTQYF. The V gene is TRBV7-6, the J gene TRBJ2-5, with TRBD2 as a possible D gene (5 bases). With the DNA end fitting TRBJ2-3 better, the J assignment may be wrong. This CDR3 is 14 amino acids long. Germline V gene lookup returns CDR1 SGHVS and CDR2 FNYEAQ.

This sequence joins TRBV7-6 and TRBJ2-3; 8 bases match TRBD1. This CDR3 has 14 residues. Germline CDR1 reads SGHVS; CDR2 reads FNYEAQ. V lost 4 bases and J lost 5; bases outside the gene matches: 5. CDR3 residues: CASSSTGEVDTQYF. CDR3 nucleotides: TGTGCCAGCAGCTCGACAGGGGAAGTAGATACGCAGTATTTT.

The chain uses TRBV6-2 or TRBV6-3 and TRBJ2-2; 8 nucleotides match TRBD2. The CDR3 length is 16 residues. V lost 6 bases, J lost 2 bases, and 8 bases stayed unmatched. The V gene's germline CDR1 is MNHEY and CDR2 SVGEGT. The CDR3: CASRPISGINTGELFF. In DNA form, the CDR3 reads TGTGCCAGCAGACCTATTAGCGGGATCAACACCGGGGAGCTGTTTTTT.

This clonotype was counted a single time. Compared with germline, one end of the junction differs, possibly owing to a read error. The J gene is TRBJ2-4, the V gene TRBV9; 7 bases map to TRBD2. Germline-derived CDR1 and CDR2 are SGDLS and YYNGEE. The CDR3 spans 14 residues. In DNA, the CDR3 is TGTGCCAGCAGCGTAGGTAGCGGGTATAGCATTCAGTCCTTC. The encoded protein is CASSVGSGYSIQSF.

This clonotype was detected many times. The chain uses TRBV14 and TRBJ1-4; D perhaps matches TRBD1 (6 bases). V gave up 4 bases and J gave up 7 bases, with 10 bases separating them. The CDR3 has 13 residues. Germline values: CDR1 SGHDN, CDR2 FVKESK. The CDR3 coding sequence is TGTGCCAGCAGCCCCGACAGGACTGAAAAACTGTTTTTT. Its translation is CASSPDRTEKLFF. Full variable domain (outside the CDR3, taken from reference TRBV14 and TRBJ1-4): EAGVTQFPSHSVIEKGQTVTLRCDPISGHDNLYWYRRVMGKEIKFLLHFVKESKQDESGMPNNRFLAERTGGTYSTLKVQPAELEDSGVYFCASSPDRTEKLFFGSGTQLSVL.

This clonotype showed up many times. The V call is TRBV5-1, the J call TRBJ2-1; D is perhaps TRBD1 (6 bases). Trimming took 0 bases from V and 7 from J, leaving 14 bases between them. This CDR3 is built from 15 residues. Germline CDR1 is SGHRS and CDR2 is YFSETQ. In DNA, the CDR3 is TGCGCCAGCAGCTTGGCACAGGGACGCACTAATGAGCAGTTCTTC. Translated, it gives CASSLAQGRTNEQFF.

In this sample, this clonotype turned up many times. CDR3 protein: CASSSDRGGNQPQHF. CDR3 DNA: TGTGCCAGCAGCTCGGACAGGGGGGGCAATCAGCCCCAGCATTTT. This rearrangement joins TRBV6-6 to TRBJ1-5, with 10 bases aligning to TRBD1. The V segment lost 6 bases and the J segment 2 bases; nucleotides outside the gene matches: 4. The length of the CDR3 is 15 residues. Germline CDR1 reads MNHNY; CDR2 reads SVGAGI (reference sequence).

Note on this clonotype: A read error is possible here, since a much larger clone lies one base away. The CDR3 does not close with the conserved phenylalanine or tryptophan, likely indicating a read error. This chain connects TRBV18 to TRBJ1-5; D is undetermined. The CDR3 sequence is 13 residues long. Trimming removed 2 bases at V and 9 bases at J, with 11 bases between. CDR1 KGHSH and CDR2 LQKENI come from the germline V gene. CDR3 in amino acids: CASSPGSALPQHL. CDR3 nucleotides: TGTGCCAGCTCACCAGGCAGTGCGTTGCCCCAGCATCTT.

This clonotype occurred many times. CDR3 loop: CASTTREGNSNYGYTF. The CDR3 DNA follows: TGTGCCAGCACCACTAGGGAAGGAAACTCTAACTATGGCTACACCTTC. The V call is TRBV2, the J call TRBJ1-2, with unresolved D. Germline values: CDR1 SNHLY, CDR2 FYNNEI. The V end was cut by 7 bases, the J end by 0 bases, with 18 bases between. This CDR3 spans 16 amino acids.

This clonotype was recorded many times. This rearrangement joins TRBV10-3 to TRBJ2-7; 9 bases agree with TRBD1. The germline CDR1 and CDR2 sequences are ENHRY and SYGVKD. The CDR3 spans 14 residues. V lost 2 bases to trimming and J lost 7 bases; unmatched junction nucleotides: 6. CDR3 region: CAISETETGGEQYF. CDR3 bases: TGTGCCATCAGTGAGACTGAGACAGGGGGTGAGCAGTACTTC.

This clonotype was counted at least ten times. V and J are TRBV5-4 and TRBJ2-1, with 10 bases that match TRBD2. Germline CDR1 and CDR2: SGHNT and YYREEE (reference sequence). The CDR3 has 14 residues. With V trimmed by 3 bases and J by 8 bases, 5 bases remained unmatched. The CDR3 loop reads CASSYSSGGYEQFF. The CDR3 coding sequence is TGTGCCAGCAGCTACTCTAGCGGGGGCTATGAGCAGTTCTTC.

This clonotype was observed many times. The chain uses TRBV6-5 and TRBJ1-2; D is undetermined. Trimming removed 4 bases at V and 3 bases at J, with 6 bases between. From germline, CDR1 is MNHEY and CDR2 SVGAGI. This CDR3 has 12 residues. DNA for the CDR3: TGTGCCAGCAGTTCGAGGGACTATGGCTACACCTTC. This sequence encodes CASSSRDYGYTF.

There are a few counts of this clonotype. The junction differs from germline at one of its ends, possibly a read error. CDR3 nucleotides: TGTGCCAGCAGCTTAGCCCAAGAGCCCCAGTACTTC. The encoded protein is CASSLAQEPQYF. The V and J genes are TRBV11-2 and TRBJ2-5; D gene uncertain. From germline, CDR1 is SGHAT and CDR2 FQNNGV. The CDR3 runs to 12 residues.

In regard to this clonotype: One base away lies a much larger clone, so this may be a sequencing read error. The chain carries TRBV12-3 or TRBV12-4 and TRBJ2-1; tentative D call: TRBD2 (5 bases). V was shortened by 6 bases and J by 4 bases, with 16 bases between the two germline ends. This CDR3 is built from 15 residues. CDR3 DNA sequence: TGTGCCAGCAGCTTCGGACGCGGCGGGTACAATGAGCAGTTCTTC. Translating gives CASSFGRGGYNEQFF.

The rearrangement links TRBV2 to TRBJ1-3; D is perhaps TRBD1 (6 bases). V was trimmed by 7 bases and J by 4 bases, leaving 14 bases between them. Germline V gene sequence: CDR1 SNHLY, CDR2 FYNNEI. The CDR3 runs to 14 residues. CDR3 sequence (DNA): TGTGCCAGCATTTCACAGGGACGGGGAAACACCATATATTTT. Protein product: CASISQGRGNTIYF.

The J gene is TRBJ2-2, the V gene TRBV7-9; tentatively, D is TRBD1 or TRBD2 (5 bases each). The CDR3 is 18 residues long. Germline CDR1 reads SEHNR; CDR2 reads FQNEAQ (reference sequence). Trimming removed 5 bases at V and 4 bases at J, with 23 bases between. This chain's CDR3 is CASSHLTGRPSPTGELFF. The CDR3 DNA reads as TGTGCCAGCAGCCACCTCACGGGACGCCCTTCCCCCACCGGGGAGCTGTTTTTT.

This clonotype was counted many times. The chain combines TRBV24-1 with TRBJ2-5, with D perhaps TRBD2 (5 bases). Germline CDR1 is KGHDR and CDR2 is SFDVKD. The CDR3 extends over 14 amino acids. V was cut by 4 bases and J by 2 bases, with 10 bases left in between. The CDR3 region has the DNA TGTGCCACCAGTGACCCGGGATCTCAAGAGACCCAGTACTTC. Amino acid sequence: CATSDPGSQETQYF.

There are many counts of this clonotype. V usage is TRBV4-1 and J usage is TRBJ2-1, with 10 positions matching TRBD2. Trimming at V came to 3 bases and at J to 9 bases, leaving 11 bases not matched to a gene. Per germline, CDR1 MGHRA and CDR2 YSYEKL. The CDR3 has 16 amino acids. The CDR3 here is CASSQSGLAGVGEQFF. The CDR3 nucleotides are TGCGCCAGCAGCCAGAGCGGGCTAGCGGGAGTTGGTGAGCAGTTCTTC.

The rearrangement uses TRBV25-1 and TRBJ2-3; 11 bases are a match to TRBD1. Per the germline V gene, CDR1 is MGHDK and CDR2 is SYGVNS. The CDR3 extends over 15 amino acids. This chain's CDR3 is CAAGADRGQTDTQYF. CDR3 sequence (DNA): TGTGCAGCAGGGGCGGACAGGGGGCAGACAGATACGCAGTATTTT.

Of note for this clonotype: A much larger clone sits a single nucleotide away, making a read error possible. The chain recombines TRBV6-6 with TRBJ1-3; D is uncertain. Trimming left V 5 bases short and J 1 base short, with 18 bases between. There are 17 residues in the CDR3. CDR1 is MNHNY, CDR2 SVGAGI, per germline (reference sequence). In DNA, the CDR3 is TGTGCCAGCAGTGAAGGGAGGAGTAGGAGTTCTGGAAACACCATATATTTT. It specifies CASSEGRSRSSGNTIYF.